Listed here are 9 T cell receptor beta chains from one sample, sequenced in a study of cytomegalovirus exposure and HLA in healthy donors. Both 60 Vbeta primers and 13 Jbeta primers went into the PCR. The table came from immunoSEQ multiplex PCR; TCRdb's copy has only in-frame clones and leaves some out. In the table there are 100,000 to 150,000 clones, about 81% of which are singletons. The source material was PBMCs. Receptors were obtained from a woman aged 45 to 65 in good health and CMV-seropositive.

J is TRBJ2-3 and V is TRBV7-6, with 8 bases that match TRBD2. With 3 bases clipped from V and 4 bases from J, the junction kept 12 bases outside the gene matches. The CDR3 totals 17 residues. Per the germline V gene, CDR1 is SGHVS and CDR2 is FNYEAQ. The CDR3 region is CASSFWTGTSRSDTQYF. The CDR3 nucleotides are TGTGCCAGCAGCTTTTGGACCGGGACTAGTCGTTCAGATACGCAGTATTTT.

The chain's CDR3 is CASSSAGGPPDTQYF. The CDR3 nucleotides read TGTGCCAGCTCTTCAGCGGGAGGGCCGCCAGATACGCAGTATTTT. J is TRBJ2-3 and V is TRBV18; 10 bases line up with TRBD2. V dropped 6 bases and J dropped 4; count of bases not matched to a gene: 7. Germline V gives CDR1 KGHSH, CDR2 LQKENI. This CDR3 comprises 15 residues.

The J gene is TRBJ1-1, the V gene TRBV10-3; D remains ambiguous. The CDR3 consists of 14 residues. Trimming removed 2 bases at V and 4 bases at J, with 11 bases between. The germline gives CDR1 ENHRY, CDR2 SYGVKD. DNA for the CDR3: TGTGCCATCAGTGAGGCAGGTGTGGGCACTGAAGCTTTCTTT. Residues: CAISEAGVGTEAFF.

As DNA, the CDR3 is TGTGCCAGCAGTGAATATACTAGCGGGGATTACCAAGAGACCCAGTACTTC. Translated: CASSEYTSGDYQETQYF. The chain combines TRBV25-1 with TRBJ2-5; 10 nucleotides align to TRBD2. V shed 0 bases and J 0 bases; nucleotides not matched to a gene: 4. Germline CDR1 is MGHDK and CDR2 is SYGVNS. There are 17 residues in the CDR3.

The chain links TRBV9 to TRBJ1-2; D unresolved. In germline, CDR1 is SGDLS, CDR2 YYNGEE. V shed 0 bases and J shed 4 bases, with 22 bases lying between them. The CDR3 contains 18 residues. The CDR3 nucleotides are TGTGCCAGCAGCGTAGTCGGCGGGCATACAGCGTCACTCTATGGCTACACCTTC. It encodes CASSVVGGHTASLYGYTF. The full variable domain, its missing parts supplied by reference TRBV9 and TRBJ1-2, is DSGVTQTPKHLITATGQRVTLRCSPRSGDLSVYWYQQSLDQGLQFLIQYYNGEERAKGNILERFSAQQFPDLHSELNLSSLELGDSALYFCASSVVGGHTASLYGYTFGSGTRLTVV.

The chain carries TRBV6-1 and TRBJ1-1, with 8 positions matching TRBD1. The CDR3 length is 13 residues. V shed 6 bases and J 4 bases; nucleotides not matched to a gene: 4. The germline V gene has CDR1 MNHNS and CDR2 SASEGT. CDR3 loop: CASSGRGLTEAFF. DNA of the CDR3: TGTGCCAGCAGCGGCAGGGGGCTCACTGAAGCTTTCTTT.

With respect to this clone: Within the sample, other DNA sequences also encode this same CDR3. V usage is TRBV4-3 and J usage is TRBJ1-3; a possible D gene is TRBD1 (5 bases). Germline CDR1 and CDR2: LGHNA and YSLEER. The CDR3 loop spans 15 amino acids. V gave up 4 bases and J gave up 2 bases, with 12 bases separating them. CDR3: CASSRGAGTGNTIYF. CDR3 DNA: TGCGCCAGCAGCCGGGGCGCAGGGACTGGAAACACCATATATTTT.

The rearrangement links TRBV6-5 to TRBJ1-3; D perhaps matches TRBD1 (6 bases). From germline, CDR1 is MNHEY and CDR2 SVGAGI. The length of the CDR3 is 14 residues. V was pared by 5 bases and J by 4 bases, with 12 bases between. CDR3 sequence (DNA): TGTGCCAGCAGTGTTCGAGGGGGAGGAAACACCATATATTTT. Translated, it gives CASSVRGGGNTIYF.

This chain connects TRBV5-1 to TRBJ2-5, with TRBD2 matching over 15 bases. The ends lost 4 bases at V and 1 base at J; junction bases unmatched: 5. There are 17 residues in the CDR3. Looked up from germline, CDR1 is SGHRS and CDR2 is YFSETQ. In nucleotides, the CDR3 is TGCGCCAGCAGCGTGGGACTAGCGGGAGGTTCCCAAGAGACCCAGTACTTC. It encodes CASSVGLAGGSQETQYF.